This entry describes one TCR beta chain. The antigen is undetermined. The entry originates in a study of T cells in tuberculosis. Latent tuberculosis screening used tuberculin skin test and IGRA at entry. Trimming took off 4 bases at V and 10 bases at J, with 14 bases between the two ends. CDR1 and CDR2 from the germline V gene are MNHEY and SMNVEV (reference sequence). This CDR3 comprises 13 residues. Repertoires were generated with immunoSEQ multiplex PCR, while TCRdb's copy carries only in-frame clones and drops some. The sample yields 25,000 to 35,000 clones, nearly 97% seen once. Points from the study as a whole: The TCR-beta difference was not significant; alpha differences partly reflected length. Active tuberculosis alpha repertoires lay closer to GMM-specific TCRs than controls'. A GMM-specific repertoire classifier reached roughly 87% accuracy, AUROC under 0.95.

Material for sequencing was PBMCs. This TCR derives from a donor aged 10 to 29 with latent tuberculosis or without tuberculosis infection. The chain links TRBV27 to TRBJ2-1, with D possibly matching TRBD2 (6 bases). CDR3 sequence: CASSSLAAGEQFF. Here the CDR3 DNA reads TGTGCCAGCAGTTCCCTGGCCGCGGGAGAGCAGTTCTTC.